This T cell receptor beta chain was retrieved from a study of OX40 agonist ivuxolimab in advanced cancers. The study's findings and limits: Expanded peripheral T cells had an undetermined antigen specificity. Also present in some nonresponders was a low level of normalized T-cell clonal expansion. At 0.1 to 3.0 mg/kg, CD4+ and CD8+ blood T cells expanded clonally by week 6.

For this clone: The antigen is undetermined.

Sequencing was performed with immunoSEQ multiplex PCR; in TCRdb, only in-frame clones are kept and a portion is missing. The sample records 16,000 or so clones, approximately 86% being singletons. The TCR originated in an adult with an advanced solid tumor such as melanoma, head and neck, liver or kidney cancer. The sequencing used CD4+ or CD8+ T cells sorted from blood, collected in a trial of the OX40 agonist ivuxolimab.

The CDR3 loop is CASRTGTDLPYEQYF. In nucleotides, the CDR3 is TGCGCCAGCAGGACCGGGACGGACCTACCCTACGAGCAGTACTTC. This chain uses TRBV5-1 with TRBJ2-7, with D perhaps given as TRBD1 or TRBD2 (5 bases each). Trimming left V 5 bases short and J 2 bases short, with 17 bases between. This CDR3 region has 15 residues. Germline CDR1 and CDR2: SGHRS and YFSETQ.